A single T cell receptor (beta chain) is shown here with its context. In the source study's methods: Scientists estimated how many nucleated cells there were by amplifying reference gene primers. TCRdb's copy holds only in-frame clones and misses some; the assay was immunoSEQ multiplex PCR. For V, J and clone size, that table is used; D and trimming come from the DNA. The data show roughly 260,000 clones, approximately 90% seen once. These data come from a study of blood T cell repertoires in COVID-19. Germline-derived CDR1 and CDR2 are MNHEY and SVGAGI. The CDR3 sequence is 14 residues long. V lost 0 bases and J lost 3, with 8 bases in between.

The rearrangement joins TRBV6-5 to TRBJ1-1; D is undetermined. The sequencing sample was made of PBMCs or T cells enriched from blood (not recorded which). The source of this sequence is a woman younger than 30 who had recovered from COVID-19. The chain's CDR3 is CASSYSIEDTEAFF. Written as DNA, the CDR3 is TGTGCCAGCAGTTACTCGATCGAGGACACTGAAGCTTTCTTT.